The 27 T cell receptor beta chains in this list originate from one sample, sequenced in a study of post-analysis software for immune sequencing data (dated by TCRdb to between 2014 and 2017). Findings and caveats that apply to the study as a whole: Patients showed significantly higher frequencies than controls for several TRBV segments, among them TRBV5-6, TRBV5-1 and TRBV20-1.

Library preparation used PCR. The data were produced on an Illumina HiSeq 2500. Unique molecular identifiers were incorporated into TCR beta cDNA libraries to reduce PCR and sequencing biases. In-frame beta chains were kept once TCRdb had trimmed the public reads at Q25 with fastp and called clones with MiXCR. Rows with a matching CDR3 protein are joined into one entry that keeps the most common DNA and genes. The sample yields some 690,000 distinct CDR3 sequences; roughly 27% were counted once. The top ten clones comprise 0.55% to 0.65% of the sample. These receptors lack a known antigen. Material: blood. The receptors shown here come from a girl aged 10 to 17 with multiple sclerosis.

Points on this clonotype: The junction does not match germline at one end; this may be a read error. The chain uses TRBV7-9 and TRBJ1-1; no firm D call. The germline gives CDR1 SEHNR, CDR2 FQNEAQ (reference sequence). This CDR3 comprises 13 residues. The CDR3 DNA sequence: TGCGCCAGCAGCTTCCCCGCGGACACTGAAGCTTTCTTT. Protein sequence: CASSFPADTEAFF.

This sequence joins TRBV11-3 and TRBJ2-7; D is possibly TRBD2 (5 bases). Germline values: CDR1 SGHNT, CDR2 YENEEA. The length of the CDR3 is 14 residues. With 5 bases removed from V and 4 bases from J, the gap between germline ends came to 15 bases. The CDR3, as DNA: TGTGCCAGCAGCCCTCGCCCAGGAGGATACGAGCAGTACTTC. This codes for CASSPRPGGYEQYF.

V and J are TRBV24-1 and TRBJ2-1; the match to TRBD2 covers 11 bases. After removal of 5 bases from V and 0 bases from J, the junction contained 11 bases not matched to a gene. Germline-derived CDR1 and CDR2 are KGHDR and SFDVKD. This CDR3 comprises 19 residues. DNA for the CDR3: TGTGCCACCAGTGGTATAGCGGGGGGGCAGGGGAGCTCCTACAATGAGCAGTTCTTC. Translated, it gives CATSGIAGGQGSSYNEQFF.

This clonotype showed up just a few times. The chain couples TRBV15 to TRBJ2-4, with 7 bases fitting TRBD2. The CDR3 is 17 amino acids. Unmatched junction bases numbered 6, after V lost 1 base and J lost 0 bases. CDR1 and CDR2 from the germline V gene are LNHNV and YYDKDF (reference sequence). The CDR3 region is CATSRVSGPIAKNIQYF. Written as DNA, the CDR3 is TGTGCCACCAGCAGAGTTAGCGGGCCCATAGCCAAAAACATTCAGTACTTC.

This chain joins TRBV6-2 or TRBV6-3 and TRBJ2-4; TRBD1 aligns across 9 bases. Germline V gene data show CDR1 as MNHEY and CDR2 as SVGEGT. V dropped 2 bases and J dropped 8; count of bases not matched to a gene: 4. The CDR3 length is 14 residues. For the CDR3, the DNA is TGTGCCAGCAGTTACGGGACAGGGTATTACATTCAGTACTTC. Amino acid sequence: CASSYGTGYYIQYF.

This clonotype was counted a few times. The rearrangement joins TRBV7-2 to TRBJ1-6, with D unclear. Trimming took off 7 bases at V and 10 bases at J, with 14 bases between the two ends. The CDR3 loop spans 13 amino acids. Germline lookup yields CDR1 SGHTA and CDR2 FQGNSA. The CDR3 loop reads CASTGPTVSPLHF. The DNA for the CDR3 is TGTGCCAGCACTGGACCCACGGTATCACCCCTCCACTTT.

This clonotype came up a few times. The chain joins TRBV27 to TRBJ2-1; tentative D call: TRBD2 (5 bases). The V gene lost 5 bases and the J gene lost 2 bases, with 7 bases spanning the gap. The CDR3 covers 13 residues. CDR1 and CDR2 (germline): MNHEY, SMNVEV (reference sequence). DNA for the CDR3: TGTGCCAGCAGTCCCGGGGCCTACAATGAGCAGTTCTTC. Its translation is CASSPGAYNEQFF.

This clonotype has only a few counts. This sequence joins TRBV10-3 and TRBJ2-1; D uncertain. Looked up from germline, CDR1 is ENHRY and CDR2 is SYGVKD. The CDR3 spans 13 residues. Trimming removed 2 bases from V and 7 bases from J, with 9 bases in between. DNA for the CDR3: TGTGCCATCAGTGAGCCCTTTACGAATGAGCAGTTCTTC. The encoded protein is CAISEPFTNEQFF.

With regard to this clonotype: A read error may explain this, as a much larger clone is one base away. This sequence joins TRBV29-1 and TRBJ2-3; weak D call: TRBD1 (5 bases). V was clipped by 7 bases and J by 6 bases, with 17 bases between them. The CDR3 contains 13 residues. From germline, CDR1 is SQVTM and CDR2 ANQGSEA. CDR3 DNA: TGCAGCGGGTGGGGCCGCACGCGGGATACGCAGTATTTT. It specifies CSGWGRTRDTQYF.

The CDR3 spells CASSPAGQDVFYGYTF. CDR3 coding DNA: TGTGCCAGCAGCCCCGCGGGGCAGGATGTTTTCTATGGCTACACCTTC. The chain couples TRBV14 to TRBJ1-2; D is perhaps TRBD1 (5 bases). Trimming shortened V by 4 bases and J by 4 bases, and 19 bases separated the two germline ends. Germline loops: CDR1 SGHDN, CDR2 FVKESK. This CDR3 spans 16 amino acids.

The sample holds a few counts of this clonotype. This chain's CDR3 is CASTPASRYNEQFF. The CDR3 bases are TGTGCCAGCACCCCGGCTAGCCGCTACAATGAGCAGTTCTTC. The J gene is TRBJ2-1, the V gene TRBV12-3 or TRBV12-4; D is possibly TRBD2 (5 bases). The CDR3 is made up of 14 amino acids. The V end was cut by 7 bases, the J end by 3 bases, with 13 bases between.

In regard to this clonotype: A much larger clone differs from this one at a single base, so this may be a read error. The rearrangement joins TRBV7-8 to TRBJ2-3; D is unresolved. This CDR3 comprises 16 residues. CDR1 SGHVS and CDR2 FQNEAQ come from the germline V gene. The CDR3 protein is CAGSLARLLYTDTQYF. CDR3 coding DNA: TGTGCCGGCAGCTTAGCTCGTTTGCTGTACACAGATACGCAGTATTTT.

This clonotype came up a few times. The chain employs TRBV6-6 and TRBJ2-5; no clear D. V was shortened by 0 bases and J by 10 bases, with 6 bases between the two germline ends. The CDR3 consists of 11 residues. CDR1 is MNHNY, CDR2 SVGAGI, per germline (reference sequence). The CDR3: CASSYSGNQYF. Written as DNA, the CDR3 is TGTGCCAGCAGTTACTCGGGGAACCAGTACTTC.

This clonotype was counted only a few times. V and J are TRBV10-3 and TRBJ2-5, with 13 bases aligning to TRBD2. Trimming took 6 bases from V and 3 from J; bases not matched to a gene: 7. The germline gives CDR1 ENHRY, CDR2 SYGVKD. CDR3 length equals 16 residues. The CDR3: CAISETSGGRKETQYF. In nucleotides, the CDR3 is TGTGCCATCAGCGAGACTAGCGGGGGGCGAAAAGAGACCCAGTACTTC.

This clonotype has a count of ten or more. Sequence at one end of the junction differs from germline and may be a read error. The chain has TRBV4-1 and TRBJ1-5; D is unclear. Germline CDR1 and CDR2: MGHRA and YSYEKL. This CDR3 has 13 amino acids. This CDR3 reads CASSQDLGQPQHF. CDR3 DNA: TGTGCCAGCAGCCAAGATTTGGGTCAGCCCCAGCATTTT.

This clonotype was counted once. The rearrangement links TRBV7-8 to TRBJ1-4, with TRBD1 as a possible D gene (5 bases). Germline-derived CDR1 and CDR2 are SGHVS and FQNEAQ. Trimming pared 5 bases from V and 5 bases from J, leaving 15 bases between. This CDR3 is built from 15 residues. CDR3 sequence reads: CASSLGRQPNEKLFF. Written as DNA, the CDR3 is TGTGCCAGCAGCCTTGGCCGACAGCCGAATGAAAAACTGTTTTTT.

The rearrangement joins TRBV12-3 or TRBV12-4 to TRBJ1-5, with unresolved D. With 6 bases removed from V and 0 bases from J, the gap between germline ends came to 12 bases. The CDR3 sequence is 15 residues long. CDR3 DNA sequence: TGTGCCAGCAGCACCTGGGATTTTAGCAATCAGCCCCAGCATTTT. Protein product: CASSTWDFSNQPQHF.

The chain is built from TRBV20-1 and TRBJ1-1, with D maybe TRBD1 (5 bases). Germline values: CDR1 DFQATT, CDR2 SNEGSKA (reference sequence). The V end was cut by 6 bases, the J end by 7 bases, with 12 bases between. The CDR3 has 11 amino acids. The CDR3 DNA reads as TGCAGTGCGTCCGGGACGATTGAAGCTTTCTTT. It codes for CSASGTIEAFF.

This clonotype came up a few times. Here the CDR3 DNA reads TGTGCCAGCAGCATACAGGGGTTGGAGACCCAGTACTTC. Amino acids: CASSIQGLETQYF. The chain joins TRBV5-6 to TRBJ2-5; 7 bases map to TRBD1. J lost 5 bases, V lost 4 bases, and 5 bases had no gene match. CDR3 size: 13 residues. Germline assignment: CDR1 SGHDT and CDR2 YYEEEE.

There are a few counts of this clonotype. V and J are TRBV29-1 and TRBJ2-5; TRBD1 matches 7 bases. Germline V lookup: CDR1 SQVTM, CDR2 ANQGSEA. The ends lost 6 bases at V and 5 bases at J; junction bases unmatched: 9. This CDR3 contains 13 residues. The CDR3 protein is CSVNTGVDETQYF. The CDR3 DNA reads TGCAGCGTGAACACAGGGGTTGATGAGACCCAGTACTTC.

This clonotype appeared a few times. This chain joins TRBV5-1 and TRBJ2-5; 9 nucleotides align to TRBD2. Germline lookup yields CDR1 SGHRS and CDR2 YFSETQ. The ends lost 4 bases at V and 2 bases at J; junction bases unmatched: 6. The CDR3 has 15 residues. CDR3 bases: TGCGCCAGCAGCGGACTGACTAGCGGTCAAGAGACCCAGTACTTC. It specifies CASSGLTSGQETQYF.

This clonotype has only a few counts. The CDR3 region is CSAQRFAGGNIQYF. In DNA form, the CDR3 reads TGCAGTGCCCAGAGATTTGCGGGGGGCAACATTCAGTACTTC. The J gene is TRBJ2-4, the V gene TRBV20-1, with 8 bases identical to TRBD2. The germline V gene has CDR1 DFQATT and CDR2 SNEGSKA (reference sequence). The CDR3 is 14 amino acids. The J segment lost 7 bases and the V segment lost 6 bases, leaving 11 bases of the junction unmatched.

Comments on this clonotype: The junction and the germline gene differ at one end; a read error may be behind it. V is TRBV27 and J is TRBJ2-2; 9 nucleotides align to TRBD1. The CDR3 consists of 16 residues. CDR1 and CDR2 from the germline V gene are MNHEY and SMNVEV (reference sequence). The CDR3 region has the DNA TGTGCCAGCAGTTCACAGGGGGCTAGGTACACCGAGGAGCTGTTTTTT. Its translation is CASSSQGARYTEELFF.

The chain carries TRBV6-1 and TRBJ1-5; 7 nucleotides agree with TRBD1. The CDR3 contains 17 residues. Germline values: CDR1 MNHNS, CDR2 SASEGT. V dropped 10 bases and J dropped 6; count of bases not matched to a gene: 21. DNA for the CDR3: TGTGCCACATCAGGGGGGAGGACACCAGGGAGAGGTCAGCCCCAGCATTTT. Amino acid sequence: CATSGGRTPGRGQPQHF.

The rearrangement joins TRBV7-2 to TRBJ2-7, with 7 bases that match TRBD2. Looked up from germline, CDR1 is SGHTA and CDR2 is FQGNSA. V trimming: 2 bases; J trimming: 7 bases; junction bases outside the gene matches: 23. This CDR3 contains 19 residues. The CDR3 sequence: CASSLLTGAPSGALWEQYF. The DNA for the CDR3 is TGTGCCAGCAGCTTACTTACCGGAGCACCTAGCGGAGCTTTATGGGAGCAGTACTTC.

The CDR3 protein is CASTQWEAMNTEAFF. CDR3 DNA sequence: TGTGCCAGCACTCAATGGGAGGCGATGAACACTGAAGCTTTCTTT. The chain employs TRBV6-1 and TRBJ1-1; D unresolved. Trimming stripped 7 bases from V and 0 bases from J, with 15 bases between. Germline V gene data show CDR1 as MNHNS and CDR2 as SASEGT. The CDR3 contains 15 residues.

J is TRBJ1-5 and V is TRBV5-1; the D gene is possibly TRBD1 (5 bases). This CDR3 has 13 amino acids. Trimming pared 3 bases from V and 3 bases from J, leaving 7 bases between. CDR1 SGHRS and CDR2 YFSETQ come from the germline V gene. Here the CDR3 DNA reads TGCGCCAGCAGCTCGGGACCCAATCAGCCCCAGCATTTT. Protein: CASSSGPNQPQHF. Variable domain in full (rest from reference TRBV5-1 and TRBJ1-5): KAGVTQTPRYLIKTRGQQVTLSCSPISGHRSVSWYQQTPGQGLQFLFEYFSETQRNKGNFPGRFSGRQFSNSRSEMNVSTLELGDSALYLCASSSGPNQPQHFGDGTRLSIL.